The 21 T cell receptor beta chains below were found in one sample sequenced in a study of T cells after yellow fever vaccination. TCRdb used MiXCR to reprocess the 5' RACE reads, holding one entry per CDR3 protein. Here the sample spans under 600,000 distinct CDR3 sequences, 13% being singletons. The sequences come from PBMCs, collected on the day of the yellow fever booster vaccination. Receptors were obtained from a man aged 25-45 years who received the YFV17D yellow fever vaccine.

This chain links TRBV7-2 with TRBJ2-7; weak D call: TRBD2 (5 bases). In germline, CDR1 is SGHTA, CDR2 FQGNSA. Deletions cut 0 bases from V and 2 bases from J, with 11 bases between. The CDR3 has 15 residues. The CDR3 sequence is CASSLAVLAAYEQYF. The CDR3 DNA sequence: TGTGCCAGCAGCTTAGCGGTCCTAGCCGCCTACGAGCAGTACTTC.

This clonotype has ten or more counts. The chain combines TRBV5-1 with TRBJ2-1; D possibly corresponds to TRBD1 (5 bases). Germline values: CDR1 SGHRS, CDR2 YFSETQ. The CDR3 is made up of 15 amino acids. V lost 2 bases, J lost 5 bases, and 14 bases lay in between. CDR3 nucleotides: TGCGCCAGCAGCTTCATCCAGGGTGGGAACAATGAGCAGTTCTTC. Translation: CASSFIQGGNNEQFF.

This clonotype was observed a handful of times. The V call is TRBV6-1, the J call TRBJ2-6; TRBD1 matches 7 bases. With V trimmed by 4 bases and J by 0 bases, 6 bases remained unmatched. The germline V gene encodes CDR1 MNHNS and CDR2 SASEGT. The CDR3 runs 17 residues. CDR3: CASSGQGRYSGANVLTF. The DNA for the CDR3 is TGTGCCAGCAGTGGACAGGGACGATACTCTGGGGCCAACGTCCTGACTTTC.

This clonotype turned up a few times. The V gene is TRBV12-3 or TRBV12-4, the J gene TRBJ1-1; D possibly corresponds to TRBD1 (6 bases). The CDR3 covers 14 residues. Trimming shortened V by 5 bases and J by 5 bases, and 15 bases separated the two germline ends. The CDR3 nucleotides are TGTGCCAGCAGTGCCTTACGGGGGCGGACTGAAGCTTTCTTT. Translation: CASSALRGRTEAFF.

Only a few counts were recorded for this clonotype. The chain combines TRBV5-1 with TRBJ2-3; 10 nucleotides match TRBD2. Per the germline V gene, CDR1 is SGHRS and CDR2 is YFSETQ. V shed 4 bases and J 2 bases; nucleotides not matched to a gene: 10. The CDR3 spans 17 residues. The CDR3 coding sequence is TGCGCCAGCAGCCCCTATGGGACTAGCGCTGCCACAGATACGCAGTATTTT. Protein product: CASSPYGTSAATDTQYF.

This clonotype was seen a handful of times. The rearrangement links TRBV12-3 or TRBV12-4 to TRBJ1-2; D is uncertain. The CDR3 loop spans 15 amino acids. The germline V and J ends were trimmed by 6 bases and 7 bases, with 21 bases remaining between them. The CDR3 DNA follows: TGTGCCAGCAGCCCGATAGGTGAGGGAGTTGGTGGCTACACCTTC. Protein product: CASSPIGEGVGGYTF.

This clonotype was counted a few times. The V call is TRBV6-1, the J call TRBJ2-1; D is uncertain. The CDR3 is 12 residues long. The ends were cut back, 6 bases at V and 5 bases at J, with 8 bases in the middle. Germline-derived CDR1 and CDR2 are MNHNS and SASEGT. For the CDR3, the DNA is TGTGCCAGCAGCATATATCACAATGAGCAGTTCTTC. Encoded protein: CASSIYHNEQFF.

In this sample, this clonotype turned up a few times. The chain carries TRBV7-9 and TRBJ2-1; the match to TRBD2 covers 9 bases. The germline gives CDR1 SEHNR, CDR2 FQNEAQ (reference sequence). The CDR3 totals 15 residues. V dropped 3 bases and J dropped 7; count of bases not matched to a gene: 7. In DNA form, the CDR3 reads TGTGCCAGCAGCTTCGCTAGCGGGACGGGGAATGAGCAGTTCTTC. This codes for CASSFASGTGNEQFF.

The rearrangement links TRBV7-9 to TRBJ2-1; D ambiguous. V lost 0 bases, J lost 8 bases, and 14 bases lay in between. There are 15 residues in the CDR3. CDR1 is SEHNR, CDR2 FQNEAQ, per germline (reference sequence). This CDR3 reads CASSLARLRYDEQFF. CDR3 nucleotides: TGTGCCAGCAGCTTAGCGCGTCTACGGTACGATGAGCAGTTCTTC. The variable domain in full, completed from reference TRBV7-9 and TRBJ2-1, reads DTGVSQNPRHKITKRGQNVTFRCDPISEHNRLYWYRQTLGQGPEFLTYFQNEAQLEKSRLLSDRFSAERPKGSFSTLEIQRTEQGDSAMYLCASSLARLRYDEQFFGPGTRLTVL.

The V gene is TRBV7-2, the J gene TRBJ2-3; perhaps D is TRBD1 or TRBD2 (7 bases each). The CDR3 sequence is 16 residues long. Germline V gene sequence: CDR1 SGHTA, CDR2 FQGNSA. V lost 5 bases, J lost 4 bases, and 19 bases lay in between. This CDR3 reads CASSPGGAGNADTQYF. For the CDR3, the DNA is TGTGCCAGCAGCCCAGGGGGGGCGGGGAACGCAGATACGCAGTATTTT.

The rearrangement joins TRBV9 to TRBJ2-7; the match to TRBD1 covers 8 bases. V lost 3 bases and J lost 5; bases outside the gene matches: 10. The germline gives CDR1 SGDLS, CDR2 YYNGEE. CDR3 length: 15 amino acids. As DNA, the CDR3 is TGTGCCAGCAGCGCCGAGGGACAGGTTGCCGACGAGCAGTACTTC. The encoded protein is CASSAEGQVADEQYF.

V and J are TRBV19 and TRBJ1-5, with unresolved D. Germline V gene lookup returns CDR1 LNHDA and CDR2 SQIVND (reference sequence). The CDR3 contains 15 residues. Trimming removed 3 bases at V and 1 base at J, with 10 bases between. The CDR3 bases are TGTGCCAGTAGTATCCACGGGTCGAGCAATCAGCCCCAGCATTTT. The encoded protein is CASSIHGSSNQPQHF.

This clonotype was found a few times. The chain links TRBV2 to TRBJ2-2, with TRBD1 as a possible D gene (5 bases). Germline V gene sequence: CDR1 SNHLY, CDR2 FYNNEI. This CDR3 spans 14 amino acids. The ends were cut back, 6 bases at V and 1 base at J, with 9 bases in the middle. The CDR3 here is CASRGVGNTGELFF. The CDR3 coding sequence is TGTGCCAGCAGAGGGGTAGGGAACACCGGGGAGCTGTTTTTT.

The chain has TRBV6-5 and TRBJ2-2; 10 bases are a match to TRBD2. V was pared by 6 bases and J by 4 bases, with 11 bases of the junction left unmatched. CDR3 length: 17 amino acids. Germline V gene lookup returns CDR1 MNHEY and CDR2 SVGAGI. The CDR3 DNA sequence: TGTGCCAGCAGCACTCGAACTAGCGGGATCAGCACCGGGGAGCTGTTTTTT. The encoded protein is CASSTRTSGISTGELFF.

In the case of this clonotype: With a much larger clone just one base away, this may be a read error. The chain has TRBV7-6 and TRBJ2-2; 8 bases line up with TRBD1. Looked up from germline, CDR1 is SGHVS and CDR2 is FNYEAQ. The CDR3 runs 14 residues. J was trimmed by 7 bases and V by 1 base; bases with no gene match: 2. The CDR3 sequence is CASSLDRGNGELFF. The CDR3 nucleotides read TGTGCCAGCAGCTTAGACAGGGGGAACGGGGAGCTGTTTTTT.

The CDR3 loop reads CASSPPWGEQFF. CDR3 coding DNA: TGTGCCAGCAGCCCCCCTTGGGGTGAGCAGTTCTTC. The gene calls are TRBV7-6 and TRBJ2-1; no reliable D call. Germline V lookup: CDR1 SGHVS, CDR2 FNYEAQ. The CDR3 runs to 12 residues. Trimming stripped 5 bases from V and 9 bases from J, with 11 bases between.

This clonotype was detected only a few times. V usage is TRBV28 and J usage is TRBJ2-1, with D possibly TRBD1 on 6 matching bases. With 7 bases removed from V and 8 bases from J, the gap between germline ends came to 15 bases. The CDR3 spans 13 residues. Germline loops: CDR1 MDHEN, CDR2 SYDVKM. In DNA, the CDR3 is TGTGCCAGCACGTACAGACAGGACGATGAGCAGTTCTTC. This translates into CASTYRQDDEQFF.

The chain joins TRBV20-1 to TRBJ2-3; D is possibly TRBD1 (6 bases). The germline V gene encodes CDR1 DFQATT and CDR2 SNEGSKA (reference sequence). V lost 6 bases and J lost 1, with 14 bases in between. The CDR3 loop spans 14 amino acids. CDR3 loop: CSAQGQSRTDTQYF. The CDR3 DNA is TGCAGTGCCCAGGGACAATCTCGCACAGATACGCAGTATTTT.

This clonotype was detected a few times. The V gene is TRBV20-1, the J gene TRBJ2-5; 12 positions agree with TRBD2. The trim removed 6 bases at V and 1 base at J, leaving 9 bases unmatched. Germline-derived CDR1 and CDR2 are DFQATT and SNEGSKA (reference sequence). This CDR3 spans 16 amino acids. The CDR3 loop is CSADHPSGRVQETQYF. The CDR3 nucleotides are TGCAGTGCGGACCACCCTAGCGGGAGGGTCCAAGAGACCCAGTACTTC.

This clonotype was counted between two and nine times. V usage is TRBV20-1 and J usage is TRBJ2-5; unclear D gene. The CDR3 is 13 residues long. CDR1 is DFQATT, CDR2 SNEGSKA, per germline (reference sequence). The ends were cut back, 2 bases at V and 9 bases at J, with 16 bases in the middle. This chain's CDR3 is CSARRGGLGAQYF. CDR3 bases: TGCAGTGCTAGACGTGGCGGCCTTGGGGCCCAGTACTTC.

This chain joins TRBV29-1 and TRBJ1-2, with 10 bases fitting TRBD1. In germline, CDR1 is SQVTM, CDR2 ANQGSEA. The length of the CDR3 is 16 residues. Unmatched junction bases numbered 15, after V lost 7 bases and J lost 4 bases. CDR3: CSAERWGTGDLYGYTF. The CDR3 DNA reads TGCAGCGCCGAACGGTGGGGGACAGGGGATCTCTATGGCTACACCTTC. Supplemented by reference TRBV29-1 and TRBJ1-2, the full variable domain reads SAVISQKPSRDICQRGTSLTIQCQVDSQVTMMFWYRQQPGQSLTLIATANQGSEATYESGFVIDKFPISRPNLTFSTLTVSNMSPEDSSIYLCSAERWGTGDLYGYTFGSGTRLTVV.